This T cell receptor (beta chain) was documented in a study of cytomegalovirus exposure and HLA in healthy donors. The ends lost 1 base at V and 8 bases at J; junction bases unmatched: 15. Per the germline V gene, CDR1 is SEHNR and CDR2 is FQNEAQ (reference sequence). The CDR3 spans 19 residues. Vbeta (60) and Jbeta (13) primers were used in the PCR. Clones were read by immunoSEQ multiplex PCR, and TCRdb kept only the in-frame ones, dropping some. This repertoire shows more than 90,000 clones, roughly 82% found once; its top ten account for approximately 9.2%. The TCR was taken from a human donor in good health. The sample taken for sequencing was PBMCs. The chain combines TRBV7-9 with TRBJ2-1; TRBD2 matches at 12 bases. The CDR3 is CASSLVRQGILAGGDEQFF. Written as DNA, the CDR3 is TGTGCCAGCAGCTTAGTCAGACAGGGAATACTAGCGGGAGGAGATGAGCAGTTCTTC.